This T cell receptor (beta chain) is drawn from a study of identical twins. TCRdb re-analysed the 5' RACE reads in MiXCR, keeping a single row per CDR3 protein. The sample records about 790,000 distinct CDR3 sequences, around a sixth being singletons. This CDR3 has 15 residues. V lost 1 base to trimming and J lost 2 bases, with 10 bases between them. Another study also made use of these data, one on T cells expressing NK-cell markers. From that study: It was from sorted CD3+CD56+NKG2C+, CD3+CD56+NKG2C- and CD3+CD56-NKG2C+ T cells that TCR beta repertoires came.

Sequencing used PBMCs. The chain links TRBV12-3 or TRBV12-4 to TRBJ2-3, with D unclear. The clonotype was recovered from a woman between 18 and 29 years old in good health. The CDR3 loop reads CASSLVQLHTDTQYF. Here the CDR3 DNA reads TGTGCCAGCAGTTTAGTCCAACTACACACAGATACGCAGTATTTT.